This T cell receptor (beta chain) is from a study of identical twins. CDR1 is SGHRS, CDR2 YFSETQ, per germline. Trimming took 5 bases from V and 5 from J, leaving 20 bases between them. This CDR3 has 15 residues. General observations from the study: The study based its conclusions on cross-sectional statistical analysis and did not follow the same donors. Whereas memory repertoires showed no such difference, abundant cord blood beta clonotypes carried fewer insertions.

This clonotype was observed at least ten times. Its antigen remains unidentified. Template switching introduced a universal primer site, and the cDNA bore unique molecular identifiers. TCRdb called the 5' RACE reads again in MiXCR, with one record for every CDR3 protein. The data contain some 260,000 distinct CDR3 sequences, around 15% of them singletons. This receptor was identified in a woman under 30 in good health. V is TRBV5-1 and J is TRBJ2-7; tentative D call: TRBD2 (6 bases). The sample comprised memory (CD45RO+) T cells sorted from blood. CDR3 residues: CASRIGGSVANEQYF. CDR3 DNA: TGCGCCAGCAGGATCGGGGGTAGCGTGGCGAACGAGCAGTACTTC. Full variable domain (missing parts from reference TRBV5-1 and TRBJ2-7): KAGVTQTPRYLIKTRGQQVTLSCSPISGHRSVSWYQQTPGQGLQFLFEYFSETQRNKGNFPGRFSGRQFSNSRSEMNVSTLELGDSALYLCASRIGGSVANEQYFGPGTRLTVT.